The present T cell receptor beta chain was sequenced within a study of spatial heterogeneity in lung cancer. Study in general: Alpha-chain sequences were consistently detected in smaller numbers than beta-chain sequences. Raw sequencing reads included, on average, more than eight appearances of each unique TCR and UMI combination. The study, taken as a whole, reports: Ubiquitous expanded tumor TCRs were seen in blood more at resection than at follow-up.

The germline gives CDR1 MNHEY, CDR2 SMNVEV (reference sequence). V lost 6 bases to trimming and J lost 4 bases, with 10 bases between them. The CDR3 covers 12 residues. As for time point: sample taken at primary tumor resection. Unsorted tumor, nontumor lung tissue or cryopreserved PBMC supplied the whole RNA. TCR cDNA molecules each carried a unique molecular identifier. In TCRdb, the 5' RACE reads were re-called with MiXCR into one record per CDR3 protein. The data contain tens of thousands of distinct CDR3 sequences, approximately 12% of them singletons. This clonotype was counted ten times or more. Its antigen remains unknown.

The chain recombines TRBV27 with TRBJ2-7; TRBD1 might be the D (6 bases). The receptor was derived from a female donor with early-stage non-small cell lung cancer. Sample: PBMCs, taken at surgery. The CDR3 sequence is CASRGAGYEQYF. The CDR3 DNA is TGTGCCAGCAGGGGGGCCGGGTACGAGCAGTACTTC.